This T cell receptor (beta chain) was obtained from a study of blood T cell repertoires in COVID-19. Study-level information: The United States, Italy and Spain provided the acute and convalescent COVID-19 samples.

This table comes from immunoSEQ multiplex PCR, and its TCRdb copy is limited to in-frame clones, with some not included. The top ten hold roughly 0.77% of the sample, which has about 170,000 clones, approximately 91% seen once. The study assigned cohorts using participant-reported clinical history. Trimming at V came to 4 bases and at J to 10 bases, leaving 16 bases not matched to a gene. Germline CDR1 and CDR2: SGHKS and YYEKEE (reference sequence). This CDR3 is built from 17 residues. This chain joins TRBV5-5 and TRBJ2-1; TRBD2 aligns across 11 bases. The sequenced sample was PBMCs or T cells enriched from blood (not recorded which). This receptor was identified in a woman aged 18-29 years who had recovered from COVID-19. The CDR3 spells CASSGPSSGRYNREQFF. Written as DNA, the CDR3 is TGTGCCAGCAGCGGCCCTTCTAGCGGGAGGTATAACAGAGAGCAGTTCTTC.